This T cell receptor beta chain was identified in a study of identical twins. cDNA carried unique molecular identifiers, and a universal primer site was added by template switching. TCRdb reanalysed the 5' RACE reads using MiXCR and keeps one entry per CDR3 protein. The repertoire consists of 450,000 to 650,000 distinct CDR3 sequences, with more than 9% occurring once and the leading ten covering under 3%. Deletions cut 7 bases from V and 9 bases from J, with 16 bases between. This CDR3 spans 13 amino acids. This clonotype was seen ten or more times. Its specificity is unknown. Study observations and caveats: Invariant T cells like MAIT and iNKT could partly confound the zero-insertion analyses. The study found excess low generation probability among twin-shared out-of-frame alpha sequences. With abundant cord blood beta clonotypes, insertions were fewer; memory repertoires showed no such pattern.

Another study also made use of these data, one on yellow fever vaccine responses in identical twins.

V and J are TRBV12-3 or TRBV12-4 and TRBJ2-1, with D tentatively TRBD2 (6 bases). The sequence derives from a woman younger than 30 in good health. Sequencing was performed on PBMCs. CDR3 in amino acids: CASILLGGTEQFF. The DNA for the CDR3 is TGTGCCAGCATCCTCCTGGGGGGAACTGAGCAGTTCTTC.